A selection of T cell receptor beta chains follows, all from one sample in a study of blood T cell repertoires in COVID-19. The data were produced by immunoSEQ multiplex PCR, yet TCRdb's version contains in-frame clones alone and is incomplete. The sample has about 51,000 clones, 86% seen once. Sequenced: peripheral blood. These receptors were obtained from a man aged 80 or over with active COVID-19. The CDR3 runs from the conserved cysteine through the conserved F or W. The D gene is left open where the match is weak. Size is omitted from some rows. Given values are once, few, many or a class for expanded clones.

clone size	V gene	J gene	D gene	CDR3 DNA	CDR3 protein
NA	TRBV6-5	TRBJ1-2	NA	TGTGCCAGCAGGGACCTTAGGGGGTCGGGTGGCTACACCTTC	CASRDLRGSGGYTF
NA	TRBV19	TRBJ2-6	NA	TGTGCCAGTAGTATAGCTAGGGGCAGCGCGAGCTCTGGGGCCAACGTCCTGACTTTC	CASSIARGSASSGANVLTF
NA	TRBV7-2	TRBJ1-2	TRBD1	TGTGCCAGCAGCGTTACAGGGGACTATGGCTACACCTTC	CASSVTGDYGYTF
NA	TRBV6-5	TRBJ1-1	NA	TGTGCCAGCAGCCGCGGGGGGGCTGAAGCTTTCTTT	CASSRGGAEAFF
NA	TRBV10-3	TRBJ1-1	NA	TGTGCCATCAGTGCCCGTGGGGCAGGGGAGAACACTGAAGCTTTCTTT	CAISARGAGENTEAFF
NA	TRBV11-2	TRBJ1-3	TRBD1	TGTGCCAGCAGCCCCAAGGTGGTACAGGGGTACGGAAACACCATATATTTT	CASSPKVVQGYGNTIYF
NA	TRBV6-2/TRBV6-3	TRBJ2-5	TRBD1	TGTGCCAGCAGTGGAGGCAGGGGGCTGGTGAAGACCCAGTACTTC	CASSGGRGLVKTQYF
NA	TRBV27	TRBJ1-1	NA	TGTGCCAGCAGCTCACATATGTCGAACACTGAAGCTTTCTTT	CASSSHMSNTEAFF
NA	TRBV5-1	TRBJ2-1	TRBD2	TGCGCCAGCAGCTTGGCCGGGTCGTCTAGCGGGAACCATGAGCAGTTCTTC	CASSLAGSSSGNHEQFF
NA	TRBV4-1	TRBJ2-6	TRBD1	TGCGCCAGCAGCCAAGATGAGGGGGCTTCTGGGGCCAACGTCCTGACTTTC	CASSQDEGASGANVLTF
NA	TRBV4-3	TRBJ2-7	NA	TGCGCCCCACAGGTAGGCTCAAACGAGCAGTACTTC	CAPQVGSNEQYF
once	TRBV7-8	TRBJ1-1	TRBD1	TGTGCCAGCAGCTTAGGCAGGGGGCTTTTAACTGAAGCTTTCTTT	CASSLGRGLLTEAFF
NA	TRBV19	TRBJ2-1	NA	TGTGCCAGTAGTATAGTTGGCGGTGACCGACCCGAGCAGTTCTTC	CASSIVGGDRPEQFF
NA	TRBV6-5	TRBJ2-1	NA	TGTGCCAGCAGTTACTCGTTTTCCCGCGGATACAATGAGCAGTTCTTC	CASSYSFSRGYNEQFF
NA	TRBV12-3/TRBV12-4	TRBJ1-2	NA	TGTGCCAGCAGTACCGCGGGAGGCTACACCTTC	CASSTAGGYTF
NA	TRBV27	TRBJ2-1	NA	TGTGCCAGCAGCAGAAAACTTGTGCTAGAAAACAATGAGCAGTTCTTC	CASSRKLVLENNEQFF
NA	TRBV7-3	TRBJ2-1	NA	TGTGCCAGCAGCTTTGGAGGGAGTGGTAACAATGAGCAGTTCTTC	CASSFGGSGNNEQFF
NA	TRBV6-6	TRBJ2-3	TRBD1	TGTGCCAGCAGTTCTTGGACAGGGACAGATACGCAGTATTTT	CASSSWTGTDTQYF
NA	TRBV3-1/TRBV3-2	TRBJ2-3	NA	TGTGCCAGCACCAAAAAGGGTAGCGGCCCACCCATTACAGATACGCAGTATTTT	CASTKKGSGPPITDTQYF
NA	TRBV4-2	TRBJ2-1	NA	TGTGCCAGCAGCCAAGATCGGGAGCGGAATGAGCAGTTCTTC	CASSQDRERNEQFF
NA	TRBV28	TRBJ1-4	TRBD1	TGTGCCAGCCGAAAAGGGGGCGGTGAAAAACTGTTTTTT	CASRKGGGEKLFF
few	TRBV7-8	TRBJ1-6	TRBD1	TGTGCCAGCAGCTTAGTTCGACAGGGCAATTCACCCCTCCACTTT	CASSLVRQGNSPLHF
NA	TRBV6-6	TRBJ1-4	TRBD1	TGTGCCAGCAGTTACCAGGGGGCAGCAGATGAAAAACTGTTTTTT	CASSYQGAADEKLFF
NA	TRBV3-1/TRBV3-2	TRBJ2-7	TRBD1	TGTGCCAGCAGTCACACCGGGACAGTCAACTACGAGCAGTACTTC	CASSHTGTVNYEQYF
NA	TRBV24-1	TRBJ2-3	NA	TGTGCCACCAGTTCGACTAGAGAGGCAGATACGCAGTATTTT	CATSSTREADTQYF
once	TRBV10-1	TRBJ2-3	TRBD2	TGCGCCAGCAGTGAGTCCACGGCGGGAGGCCGGTATTTT	CASSESTAGGRYF
NA	TRBV15	TRBJ2-6	NA	TGTGCCACCAGCAGAGATCGAGGGACTGGGGCCAACGTCCTGACTTTC	CATSRDRGTGANVLTF
NA	TRBV24-1	TRBJ2-1	TRBD2	TGTGCCACCGGCGGCGGGAGGGACTACAATGAGCAGTTCTTC	CATGGGRDYNEQFF
NA	TRBV3-1/TRBV3-2	TRBJ2-7	TRBD2	TGTGCCAGCAGCCAAGTGGTACTAGCGGGACCCTACGAGCAGTACTTC	CASSQVVLAGPYEQYF
NA	TRBV7-9	TRBJ2-3	NA	TGTGCCAGCAGCTTAGCCACTAGCAATGGGAACACAGATACGCAGTATTTT	CASSLATSNGNTDTQYF
NA	TRBV30	TRBJ2-7	NA	TGTGCCTGGAGTGTACGAAGCGGATCCTACGAGCAGTACTTC	CAWSVRSGSYEQYF
NA	TRBV6-6	TRBJ2-7	TRBD2	TGTGCCAGCAGACCGGGCGGGGGCTCCTACGAGCAGTACTTC	CASRPGGGSYEQYF
NA	TRBV7-6	TRBJ2-3	TRBD2	TGTGCCAGCAGCTTAGAATCCAACCCCGGGACTAGCGGGAGGGCCGCAGATACGCAGTATTTT	CASSLESNPGTSGRAADTQYF
NA	TRBV7-9	TRBJ1-1	NA	TGTGCCAGCAGCTTAGATTTAGATATGAACACTGAAGCTTTCTTT	CASSLDLDMNTEAFF
NA	TRBV2	TRBJ2-3	NA	TGTGCCAGCAGTGAGGAGCGGAGCAGCACAGATACGCAGTATTTT	CASSEERSSTDTQYF
once	TRBV21-1	TRBJ2-2	NA	TGTGCCAGCAGCAAATCGCGTAGGTGGCTAGCGGGAGGGCTGTCCCACACCGGGGAGCTGTTTTTT	CASSKSRRWLAGGLSHTGELFF
once	TRBV7-2	TRBJ1-4	NA	TGTGCCAGCAGCCCACAGGTTCCACCTGAAAAACTGTTTTTT	CASSPQVPPEKLFF
NA	TRBV27	TRBJ2-1	TRBD2	TGTGCCAGCAGGACAACTAGCGACTCCTACAATGAGCAGTTCTTC	CASRTTSDSYNEQFF
few	TRBV24-1	TRBJ1-1	NA	TGTGCCACCAGTGATTCGACAGGAAGGTACACTGAAGCTTTCTTT	CATSDSTGRYTEAFF